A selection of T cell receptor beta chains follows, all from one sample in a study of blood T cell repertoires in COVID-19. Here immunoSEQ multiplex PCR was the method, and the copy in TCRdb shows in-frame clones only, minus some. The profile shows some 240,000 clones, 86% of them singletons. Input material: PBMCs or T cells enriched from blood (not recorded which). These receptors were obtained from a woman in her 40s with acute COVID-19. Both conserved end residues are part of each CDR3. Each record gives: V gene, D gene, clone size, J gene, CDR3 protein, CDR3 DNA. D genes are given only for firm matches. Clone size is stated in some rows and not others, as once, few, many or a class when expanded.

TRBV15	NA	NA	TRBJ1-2	CATSSNYAYGYTF	TGTGCCACCAGCAGCAACTATGCCTATGGCTACACCTTC
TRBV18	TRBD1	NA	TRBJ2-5	CASSPLQGAGETQYF	TGTGCCAGCTCACCCCTCCAGGGGGCAGGAGAGACCCAGTACTTC
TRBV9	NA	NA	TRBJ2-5	CASSPSTGTQYF	TGTGCCAGCAGCCCCTCCACAGGGACCCAGTACTTC
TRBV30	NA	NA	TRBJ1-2	CAWSAGGNYGYTF	TGTGCCTGGAGTGCCGGCGGCAACTATGGCTACACCTTC
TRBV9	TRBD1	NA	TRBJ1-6	CASSNRDSNSPLHF	TGTGCCAGCAGCAACCGGGACAGTAATTCACCCCTCCACTTT
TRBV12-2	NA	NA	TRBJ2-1	CASRLAWTQSYNEQFF	TGTGCAAGTCGCTTAGCCTGGACACAATCCTACAATGAGCAGTTCTTC
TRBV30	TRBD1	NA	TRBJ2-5	CAWSPGQGMETQYF	TGTGCCTGGTCTCCGGGACAGGGGATGGAGACCCAGTACTTC
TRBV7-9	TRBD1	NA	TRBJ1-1	CASSLVADRGITGEAFF	TGTGCCAGCAGCTTAGTGGCGGACAGGGGCATTACGGGGGAAGCTTTCTTT
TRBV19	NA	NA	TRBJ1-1	CASSQAREAFF	TGTGCCAGTAGCCAAGCCAGGGAAGCTTTCTTT
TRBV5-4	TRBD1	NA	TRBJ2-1	CASSNARQGHEQFF	TGTGCCAGCAGCAACGCGCGACAGGGACATGAGCAGTTCTTC
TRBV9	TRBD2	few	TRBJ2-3	CASSVDGTSGTTSTDTQYF	TGTGCCAGCAGCGTAGACGGGACTAGCGGAACCACTAGCACAGATACGCAGTATTTT
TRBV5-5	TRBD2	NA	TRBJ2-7	CASSLVLGLAGRYEQYF	TGTGCCAGCAGCTTGGTTCTCGGACTAGCGGGTCGCTACGAGCAGTACTTC
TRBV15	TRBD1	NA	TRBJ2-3	CATSRLRGRLDTQYF	TGTGCCACCAGCAGACTCAGGGGGCGCTTAGATACGCAGTATTTT
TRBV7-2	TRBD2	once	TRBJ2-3	CASSLGGRAIAQYF	TGTGCCAGCAGCTTAGGCGGGAGGGCTATCGCGCAGTATTTT
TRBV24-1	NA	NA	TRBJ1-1	CATSDFYGEAFF	TGTGCCACCAGTGATTTTTACGGTGAAGCTTTCTTT
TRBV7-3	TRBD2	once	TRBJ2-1	CASSSSGRAIRNEQFF	TGTGCCAGCAGCTCTAGCGGGAGGGCCATTCGGAATGAGCAGTTCTTC
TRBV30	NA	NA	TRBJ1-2	CAWTGTRLNYGYTF	TGTGCCTGGACCGGGACTCGTCTTAACTATGGCTACACCTTC
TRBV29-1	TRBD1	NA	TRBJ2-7	CSVEDPETGGYEQYF	TGCAGCGTTGAAGATCCAGAGACAGGGGGGTACGAGCAGTACTTC
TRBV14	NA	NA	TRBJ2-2	CASSQAYNTGELFF	TGTGCCAGCAGCCAAGCCTATAACACCGGGGAGCTGTTTTTT
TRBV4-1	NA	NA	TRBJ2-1	CASSQDGDRGRWYNEQFF	TGCGCCAGCAGCCAAGATGGTGATAGGGGCAGGTGGTACAATGAGCAGTTCTTC
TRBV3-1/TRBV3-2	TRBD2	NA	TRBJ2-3	CASSPLAGGPTDTQYF	TGTGCCAGCAGCCCGTTAGCGGGAGGGCCCACAGATACGCAGTATTTT
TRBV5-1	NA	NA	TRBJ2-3	CASTGFSDTQYF	TGCGCCAGCACAGGGTTCTCAGATACGCAGTATTTT
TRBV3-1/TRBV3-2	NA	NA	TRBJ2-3	CASSQGERDTQYF	TGTGCCAGCAGCCAAGGAGAACGAGATACGCAGTATTTT
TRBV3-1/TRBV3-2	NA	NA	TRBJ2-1	CASSQDPVGAAYNEQFF	TGTGCCAGCAGCCAAGATCCGGTAGGGGCGGCCTACAATGAGCAGTTCTTC
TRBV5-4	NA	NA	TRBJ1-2	CASTKAQRGGGGYTF	TGTGCCAGCACCAAAGCTCAGCGGGGAGGCGGTGGCTACACCTTC
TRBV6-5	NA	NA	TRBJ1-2	CAHGNPSGIYGYTF	TGTGCCCACGGCAACCCCTCCGGGATCTATGGCTACACCTTC
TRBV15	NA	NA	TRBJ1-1	CATSSTRLNTEAFF	TGTGCCACCAGCAGCACACGCTTGAACACTGAAGCTTTCTTT
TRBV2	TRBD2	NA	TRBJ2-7	CASTGLAEWGSYEQYF	TGTGCCAGCACCGGACTAGCGGAGTGGGGCTCCTACGAGCAGTACTTC
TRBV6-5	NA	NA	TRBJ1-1	CASSYSRTKNTEAFF	TGTGCCAGCAGTTACTCGAGGACAAAGAACACTGAAGCTTTCTTT
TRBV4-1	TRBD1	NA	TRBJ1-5	CASSQVPGQAILGQPQHF	TGCGCCAGCAGCCAAGTTCCGGGACAGGCTATATTGGGTCAGCCCCAGCATTTT
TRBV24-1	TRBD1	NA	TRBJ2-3	CATSDNRDRDTDTQYF	TGTGCCACCAGTGATAACCGGGACAGGGACACAGATACGCAGTATTTT
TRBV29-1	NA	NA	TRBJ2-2	CSAKAGQSNTGELFF	TGCAGCGCCAAGGCCGGACAGAGCAACACCGGGGAGCTGTTTTTT
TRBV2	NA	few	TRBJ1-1	CASSSTSERGTEAFF	TGTGCCAGCAGTTCTACCTCTGAAAGGGGCACTGAAGCTTTCTTT
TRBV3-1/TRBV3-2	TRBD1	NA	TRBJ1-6	CASSQAGTGEPLHF	TGTGCCAGCAGCCAAGCCGGGACAGGGGAACCCCTCCACTTT